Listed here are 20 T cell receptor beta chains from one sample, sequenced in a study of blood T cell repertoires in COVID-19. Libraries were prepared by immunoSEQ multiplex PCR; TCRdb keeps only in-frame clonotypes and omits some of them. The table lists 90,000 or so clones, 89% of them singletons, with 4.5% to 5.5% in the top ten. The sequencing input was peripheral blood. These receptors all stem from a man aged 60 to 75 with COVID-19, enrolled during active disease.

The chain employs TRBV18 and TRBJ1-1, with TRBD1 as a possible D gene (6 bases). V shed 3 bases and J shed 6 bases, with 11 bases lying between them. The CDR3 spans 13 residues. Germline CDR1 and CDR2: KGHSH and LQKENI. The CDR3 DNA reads TGTGCCAGCTCACCTACAGGGAAGGCTGAAGCTTTCTTT. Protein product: CASSPTGKAEAFF.

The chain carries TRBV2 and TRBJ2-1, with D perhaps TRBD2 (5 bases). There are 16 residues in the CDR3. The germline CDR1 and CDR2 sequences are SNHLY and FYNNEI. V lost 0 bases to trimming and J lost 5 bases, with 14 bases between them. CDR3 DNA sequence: TGTGCCAGCAGTGAAGCTCTAGTGACGGGAAACAATGAGCAGTTCTTC. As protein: CASSEALVTGNNEQFF.

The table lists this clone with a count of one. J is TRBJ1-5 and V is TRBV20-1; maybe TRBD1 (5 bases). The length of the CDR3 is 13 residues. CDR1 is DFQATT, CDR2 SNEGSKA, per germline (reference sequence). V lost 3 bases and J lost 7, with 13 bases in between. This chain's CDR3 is CSASPRVGQPQHF. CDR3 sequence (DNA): TGCAGTGCTAGTCCCAGGGTGGGACAGCCCCAGCATTTT.

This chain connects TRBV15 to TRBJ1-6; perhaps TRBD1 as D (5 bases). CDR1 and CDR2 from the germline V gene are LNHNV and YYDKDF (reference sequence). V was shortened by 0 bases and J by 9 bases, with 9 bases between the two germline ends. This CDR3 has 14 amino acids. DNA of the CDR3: TGTGCCACCAGCAGAGACAGGGTTGGTTCACCCCTCCACTTT. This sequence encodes CATSRDRVGSPLHF.

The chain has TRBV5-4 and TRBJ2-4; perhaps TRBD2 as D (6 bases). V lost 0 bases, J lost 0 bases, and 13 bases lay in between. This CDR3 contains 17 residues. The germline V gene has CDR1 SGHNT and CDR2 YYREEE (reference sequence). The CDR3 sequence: CASSLASAERAKNIQYF. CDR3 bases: TGTGCCAGCAGCTTGGCTAGCGCGGAAAGAGCCAAAAACATTCAGTACTTC.

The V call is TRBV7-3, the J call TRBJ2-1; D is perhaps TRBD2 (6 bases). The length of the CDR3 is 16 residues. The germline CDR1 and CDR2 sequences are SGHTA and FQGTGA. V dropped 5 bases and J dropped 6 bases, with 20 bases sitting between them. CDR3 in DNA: TGTGCCAGCAGCCCCAGCAGGCGTCAGGGAGGCAATGAGCAGTTCTTC. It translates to CASSPSRRQGGNEQFF. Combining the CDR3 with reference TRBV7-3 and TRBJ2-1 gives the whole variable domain GAGVSQTPSNKVTEKGKYVELRCDPISGHTALYWYRQSLGQGPEFLIYFQGTGAADDSGLPNDRFFAVRPEGSVSTLKIQRTERGDSAVYLCASSPSRRQGGNEQFFGPGTRLTVL.

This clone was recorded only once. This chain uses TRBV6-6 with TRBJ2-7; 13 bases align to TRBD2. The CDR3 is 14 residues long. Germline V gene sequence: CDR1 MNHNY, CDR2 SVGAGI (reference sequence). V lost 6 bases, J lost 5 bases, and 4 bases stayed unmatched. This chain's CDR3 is CASSRGLAGDEQYF. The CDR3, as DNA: TGTGCCAGCAGCCGCGGACTAGCGGGAGACGAGCAGTACTTC.

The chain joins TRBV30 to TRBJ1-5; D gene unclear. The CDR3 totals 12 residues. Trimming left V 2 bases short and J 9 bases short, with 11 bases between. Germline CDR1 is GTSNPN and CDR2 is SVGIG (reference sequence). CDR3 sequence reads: CAWSLDFRPQHF. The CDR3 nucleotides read TGTGCCTGGAGTTTGGACTTCAGGCCCCAGCATTTT.

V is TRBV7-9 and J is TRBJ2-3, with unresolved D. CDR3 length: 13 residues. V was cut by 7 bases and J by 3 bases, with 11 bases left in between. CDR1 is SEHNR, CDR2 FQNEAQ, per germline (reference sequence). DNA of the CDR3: TGTGCCAGCATGGGCAGTTCTACAGATACGCAGTATTTT. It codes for CASMGSSTDTQYF.

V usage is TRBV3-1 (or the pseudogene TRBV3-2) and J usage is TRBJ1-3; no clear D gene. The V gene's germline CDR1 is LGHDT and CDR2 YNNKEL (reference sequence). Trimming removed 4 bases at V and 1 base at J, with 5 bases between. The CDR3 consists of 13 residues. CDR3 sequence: CASSPESGNTIYF. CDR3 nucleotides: TGTGCCAGCAGCCCCGAGTCTGGAAACACCATATATTTT.

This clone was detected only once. Here the CDR3 reads CASSPGLAGEKEETQYF. For the CDR3, the DNA is TGTGCCAGCAGCCCAGGACTAGCGGGAGAAAAAGAAGAGACCCAGTACTTC. The chain employs TRBV13 and TRBJ2-5, with 13 bases aligning to TRBD2. The V segment lost 5 bases and the J segment 3 bases; nucleotides outside the gene matches: 9. The CDR3 is 17 residues long. Germline V gene lookup returns CDR1 PRHDT and CDR2 FYEKMQ (reference sequence).

The CDR3 region is CASSSNTGQAVGYTF. The CDR3 nucleotides are TGTGCCAGCAGCTCTAACACGGGACAGGCAGTTGGCTACACCTTC. The V gene is TRBV7-6, the J gene TRBJ1-2; TRBD1 agrees at 8 bases. This CDR3 comprises 15 residues. V shed 4 bases, J shed 7 bases, and the junction held 11 bases outside the gene matches. Germline loops: CDR1 SGHVS, CDR2 FNYEAQ.

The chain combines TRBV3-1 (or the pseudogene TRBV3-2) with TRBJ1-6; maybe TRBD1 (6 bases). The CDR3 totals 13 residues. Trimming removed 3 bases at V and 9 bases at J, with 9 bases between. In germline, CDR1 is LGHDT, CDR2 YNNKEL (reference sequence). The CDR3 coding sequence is TGTGCCAGCAGCCAGCAGGGGAGTTCACCCCTCCACTTT. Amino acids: CASSQQGSSPLHF.

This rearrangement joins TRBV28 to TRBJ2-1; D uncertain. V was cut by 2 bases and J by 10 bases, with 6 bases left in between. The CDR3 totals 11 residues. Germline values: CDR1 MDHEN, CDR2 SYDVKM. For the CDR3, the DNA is TGTGCCAGCAGTTTAAGGCGGGAGCAGTTCTTC. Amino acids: CASSLRREQFF.

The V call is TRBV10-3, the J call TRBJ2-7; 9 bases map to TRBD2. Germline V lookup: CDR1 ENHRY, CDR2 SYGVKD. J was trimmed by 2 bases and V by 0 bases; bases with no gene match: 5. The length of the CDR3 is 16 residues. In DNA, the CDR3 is TGTGCCATCAGTGAGTCGACGACTAGCGGAACCTACGAGCAGTACTTC. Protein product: CAISESTTSGTYEQYF.

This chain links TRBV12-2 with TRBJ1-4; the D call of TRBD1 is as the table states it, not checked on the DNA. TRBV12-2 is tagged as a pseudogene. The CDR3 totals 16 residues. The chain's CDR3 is CASRLARGQLNEKLFF. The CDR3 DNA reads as TGTGCAAGTCGCTTAGCGCGAGGACAGCTGAATGAAAAACTGTTTTTT.

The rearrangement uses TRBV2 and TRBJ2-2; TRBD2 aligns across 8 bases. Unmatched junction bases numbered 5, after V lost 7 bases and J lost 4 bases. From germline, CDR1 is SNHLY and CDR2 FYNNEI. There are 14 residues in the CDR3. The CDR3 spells CASTRTSSTGELFF. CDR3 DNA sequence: TGTGCCAGCACCAGGACTAGCTCCACCGGGGAGCTGTTTTTT.

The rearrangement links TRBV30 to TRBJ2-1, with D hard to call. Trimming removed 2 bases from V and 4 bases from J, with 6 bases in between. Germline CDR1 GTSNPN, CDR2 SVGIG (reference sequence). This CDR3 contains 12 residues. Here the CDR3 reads CAWSNSYNEQFF. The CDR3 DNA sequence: TGTGCCTGGAGTAACTCTTACAATGAGCAGTTCTTC.

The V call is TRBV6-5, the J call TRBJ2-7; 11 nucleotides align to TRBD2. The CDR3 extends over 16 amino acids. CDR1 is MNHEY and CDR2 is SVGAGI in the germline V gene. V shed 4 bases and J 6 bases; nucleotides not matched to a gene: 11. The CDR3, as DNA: TGTGCCAGCAGTTCTGGACCCATAGCGGGAGGGCCCGAGCAGTACTTC. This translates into CASSSGPIAGGPEQYF.

Written as DNA, the CDR3 is TGTGCCAGCTCACCAGGTTCGCAGCGATCTGGAAACACCATATATTTT. Amino acid sequence: CASSPGSQRSGNTIYF. The chain links TRBV18 to TRBJ1-3; D remains ambiguous. The CDR3 is 16 residues long. Trimming took 2 bases from V and 1 from J, leaving 12 bases between them. Germline V gene data show CDR1 as KGHSH and CDR2 as LQKENI.